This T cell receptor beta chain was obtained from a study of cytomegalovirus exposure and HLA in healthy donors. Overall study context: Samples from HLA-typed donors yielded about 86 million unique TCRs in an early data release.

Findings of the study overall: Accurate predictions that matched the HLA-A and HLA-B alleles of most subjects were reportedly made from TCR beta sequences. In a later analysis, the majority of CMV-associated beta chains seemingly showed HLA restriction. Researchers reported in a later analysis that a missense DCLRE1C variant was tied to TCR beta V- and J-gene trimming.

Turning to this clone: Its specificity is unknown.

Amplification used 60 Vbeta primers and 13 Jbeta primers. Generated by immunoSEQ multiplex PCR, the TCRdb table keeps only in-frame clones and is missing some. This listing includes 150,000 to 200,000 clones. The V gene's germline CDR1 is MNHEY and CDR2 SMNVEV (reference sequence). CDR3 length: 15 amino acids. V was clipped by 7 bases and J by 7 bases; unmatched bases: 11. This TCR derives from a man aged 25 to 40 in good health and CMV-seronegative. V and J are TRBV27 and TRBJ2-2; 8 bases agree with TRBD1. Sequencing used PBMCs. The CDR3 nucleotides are TGTGCCAGCACCGTCCTGGACAGGGCAAACGGGGAGCTGTTTTTT. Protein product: CASTVLDRANGELFF.